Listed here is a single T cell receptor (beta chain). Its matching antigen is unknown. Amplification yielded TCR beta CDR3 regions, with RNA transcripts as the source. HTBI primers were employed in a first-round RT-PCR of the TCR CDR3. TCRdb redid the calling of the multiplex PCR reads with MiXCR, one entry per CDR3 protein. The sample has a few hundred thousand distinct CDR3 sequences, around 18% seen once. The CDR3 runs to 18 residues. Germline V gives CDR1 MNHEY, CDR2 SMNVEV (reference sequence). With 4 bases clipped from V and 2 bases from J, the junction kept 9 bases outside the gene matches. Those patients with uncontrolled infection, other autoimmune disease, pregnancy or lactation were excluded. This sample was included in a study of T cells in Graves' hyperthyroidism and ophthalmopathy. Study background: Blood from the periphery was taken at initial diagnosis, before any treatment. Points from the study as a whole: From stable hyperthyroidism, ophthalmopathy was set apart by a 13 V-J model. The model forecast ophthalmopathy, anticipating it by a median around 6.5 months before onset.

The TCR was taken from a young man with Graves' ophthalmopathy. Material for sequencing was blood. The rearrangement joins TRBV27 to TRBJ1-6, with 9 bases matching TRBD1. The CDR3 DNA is TGTGCCAGCAGTTCGCCAAGGACAGGGGCCACCTATAATTCACCCCTCCACTTT. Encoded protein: CASSSPRTGATYNSPLHF.